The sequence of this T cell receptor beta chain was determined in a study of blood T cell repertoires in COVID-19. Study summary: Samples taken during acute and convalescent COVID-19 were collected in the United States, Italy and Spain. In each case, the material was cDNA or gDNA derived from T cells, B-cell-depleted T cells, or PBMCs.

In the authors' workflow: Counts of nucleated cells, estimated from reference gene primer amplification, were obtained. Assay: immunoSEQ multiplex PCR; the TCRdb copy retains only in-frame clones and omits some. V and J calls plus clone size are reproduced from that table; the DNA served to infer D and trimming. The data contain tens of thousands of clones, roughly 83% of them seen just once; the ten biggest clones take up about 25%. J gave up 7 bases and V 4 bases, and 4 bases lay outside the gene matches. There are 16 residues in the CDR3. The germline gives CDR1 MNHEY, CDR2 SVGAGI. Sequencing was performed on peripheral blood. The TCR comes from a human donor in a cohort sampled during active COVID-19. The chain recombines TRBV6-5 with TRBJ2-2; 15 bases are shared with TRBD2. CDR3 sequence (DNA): TGTGCCAGCAGTTTAGGACTAGCGGGAGGGGGCGGGGAGCTGTTTTTT. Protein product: CASSLGLAGGGGELFF.